The next 8 T cell receptor beta chains were all read from a single sample in a study of blood T cell repertoires in COVID-19. The data were produced by immunoSEQ multiplex PCR, yet TCRdb's version contains in-frame clones alone and is incomplete. The table shows around 60,000 clones, with roughly 72% occurring only once. Sequencing was performed on peripheral blood. The receptors were gathered from a woman in her seventies with COVID-19, enrolled during active disease.

The chain employs TRBV24-1 and TRBJ2-2; no definite D call. The CDR3 sequence is 13 residues long. Between the trimmed V and J ends, which lost 5 bases and 9 bases, there was a span of 12 bases. CDR1 and CDR2 (germline): KGHDR, SFDVKD. CDR3 nucleotides: TGTGCCACCAGTGGTCCGGGTGGCCGGGAGCTGTTTTTT. Encoded protein: CATSGPGGRELFF.

The V and J genes are TRBV7-9 and TRBJ2-1; 10 nucleotides align to TRBD1. The V segment lost 5 bases and the J segment 5 bases; nucleotides outside the gene matches: 9. The CDR3 sequence is 16 residues long. CDR1 is SEHNR and CDR2 is FQNEAQ in the germline V gene (reference sequence). For the CDR3, the DNA is TGTGCCAGCAGCGAGTGGGGACAGGGGTTTCACAATGAGCAGTTCTTC. Encoded protein: CASSEWGQGFHNEQFF. Based on the CDR3 plus reference TRBV7-9 and TRBJ2-1, the full variable domain is DTGVSQNPRHKITKRGQNVTFRCDPISEHNRLYWYRQTLGQGPEFLTYFQNEAQLEKSRLLSDRFSAERPKGSFSTLEIQRTEQGDSAMYLCASSEWGQGFHNEQFFGPGTRLTVL.

This clone has a handful of counts. The gene calls are TRBV6-1 and TRBJ1-2; D might be TRBD1 (5 bases). Germline-derived CDR1 and CDR2 are MNHNS and SASEGT. With 3 bases removed from V and 5 bases from J, the gap between germline ends came to 22 bases. The CDR3 is made up of 17 amino acids. The DNA of the CDR3 is TGTGCCAGCAGTGAGCGACGGACATCGAAAGAGTGGTATGGCTACACCTTC. It codes for CASSERRTSKEWYGYTF.

This clone was seen just once. The chain joins TRBV4-3 to TRBJ1-4, with 9 nucleotides matching TRBD1. Germline CDR1 LGHNA, CDR2 YSLEER. The ends lost 2 bases at V and 8 bases at J; junction bases unmatched: 9. There are 16 residues in the CDR3. The CDR3 spells CASSQWYRGPEEKLFF. For the CDR3, the DNA is TGCGCCAGCAGCCAATGGTACAGGGGGCCAGAAGAAAAACTGTTTTTT.

V is TRBV4-1 and J is TRBJ1-2; the D is unclear. The CDR3 sequence is 13 residues long. CDR1 is MGHRA and CDR2 is YSYEKL in the germline V gene. The V end lost 1 base, the J end lost 8 bases, and 11 bases lay between the germline ends. The CDR3 is CASSQGTQKGYTF. CDR3 DNA: TGCGCCAGCAGCCAAGGGACTCAAAAAGGCTACACCTTC.

This chain connects TRBV12-3 or TRBV12-4 to TRBJ1-6; no firm D call. Trimming pared 3 bases from V and 13 bases from J, leaving 13 bases between. The CDR3 covers 13 residues. DNA of the CDR3: TGTGCCAGCAGTTTTGTTCGGGGTGCTCCCCTCCACTTT. It yields the protein CASSFVRGAPLHF.

V and J are TRBV6-2 or TRBV6-3 and TRBJ2-2; 7 bases line up with TRBD2. V dropped 6 bases and J dropped 6; count of bases not matched to a gene: 10. The CDR3 totals 15 residues. From germline, CDR1 is MNHEY and CDR2 SVGEGT. CDR3 amino acids: CASSGTTAGPGELFF. Here the CDR3 DNA reads TGTGCCAGCAGCGGGACTACGGCGGGCCCCGGGGAGCTGTTTTTT.

This chain's CDR3 is CASSPYRGREYGNEQFF. CDR3 in DNA: TGTGCCAGCAGCCCGTATCGAGGGCGGGAGTACGGGAATGAGCAGTTCTTC. This chain joins TRBV11-3 and TRBJ2-1, with 7 bases lining up with TRBD2. Germline CDR1 is SGHNT and CDR2 is YENEEA. V lost 5 bases to trimming and J lost 7 bases; unmatched junction nucleotides: 17. The CDR3 runs to 17 residues.